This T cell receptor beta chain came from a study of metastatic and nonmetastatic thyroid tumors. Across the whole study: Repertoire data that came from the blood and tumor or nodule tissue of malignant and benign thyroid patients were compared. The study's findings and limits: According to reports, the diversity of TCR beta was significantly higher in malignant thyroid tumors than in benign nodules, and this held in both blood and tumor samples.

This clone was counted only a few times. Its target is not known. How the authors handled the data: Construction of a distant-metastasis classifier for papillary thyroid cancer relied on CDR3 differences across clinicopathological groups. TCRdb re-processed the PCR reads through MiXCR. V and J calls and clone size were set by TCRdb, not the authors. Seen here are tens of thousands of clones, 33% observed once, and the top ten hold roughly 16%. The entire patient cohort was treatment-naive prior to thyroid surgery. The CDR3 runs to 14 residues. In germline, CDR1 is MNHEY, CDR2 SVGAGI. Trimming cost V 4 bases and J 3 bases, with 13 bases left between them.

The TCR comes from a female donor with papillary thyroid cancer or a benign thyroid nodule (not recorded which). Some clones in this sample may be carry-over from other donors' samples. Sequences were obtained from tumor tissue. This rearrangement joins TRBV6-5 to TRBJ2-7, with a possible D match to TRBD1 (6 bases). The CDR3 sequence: CASSSTGYNYEQYF. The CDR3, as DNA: TGTGCCAGCAGTTCAACAGGGTACAACTACGAGCAGTACTTC.